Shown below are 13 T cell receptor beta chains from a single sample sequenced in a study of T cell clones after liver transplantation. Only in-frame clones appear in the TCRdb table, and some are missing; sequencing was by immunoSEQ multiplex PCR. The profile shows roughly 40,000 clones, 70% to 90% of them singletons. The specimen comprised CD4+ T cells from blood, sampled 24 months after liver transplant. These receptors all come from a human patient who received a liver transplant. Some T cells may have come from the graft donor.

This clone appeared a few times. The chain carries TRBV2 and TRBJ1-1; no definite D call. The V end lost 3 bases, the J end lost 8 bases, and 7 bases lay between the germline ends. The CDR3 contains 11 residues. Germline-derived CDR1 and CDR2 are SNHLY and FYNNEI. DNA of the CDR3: TGTGCCAGCAGTGAGACATGGGAAGCTTTCTTT. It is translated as CASSETWEAFF.

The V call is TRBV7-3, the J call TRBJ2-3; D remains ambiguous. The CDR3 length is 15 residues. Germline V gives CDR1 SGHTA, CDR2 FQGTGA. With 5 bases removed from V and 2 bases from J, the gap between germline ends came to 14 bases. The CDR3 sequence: CASSRVAGTTDTQYF. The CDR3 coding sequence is TGTGCCAGCAGCAGAGTTGCCGGCACCACAGATACGCAGTATTTT.

The CDR3 sequence is CASNALGREGETQYF. CDR3 DNA: TGTGCCAGCAACGCCCTGGGGAGGGAGGGAGAGACCCAGTACTTC. The chain is built from TRBV6-5 and TRBJ2-5; TRBD2 matches at 7 bases. V gave up 7 bases and J gave up 4 bases; unmatched junction bases: 12. In germline, CDR1 is MNHEY, CDR2 SVGAGI. This CDR3 has 15 residues.

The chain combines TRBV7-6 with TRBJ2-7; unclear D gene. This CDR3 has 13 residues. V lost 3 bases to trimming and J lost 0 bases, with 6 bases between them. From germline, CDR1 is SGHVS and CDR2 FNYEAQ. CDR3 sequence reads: CASSLQSSYEQYF. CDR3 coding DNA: TGTGCCAGCAGCTTGCAGAGCTCCTACGAGCAGTACTTC.

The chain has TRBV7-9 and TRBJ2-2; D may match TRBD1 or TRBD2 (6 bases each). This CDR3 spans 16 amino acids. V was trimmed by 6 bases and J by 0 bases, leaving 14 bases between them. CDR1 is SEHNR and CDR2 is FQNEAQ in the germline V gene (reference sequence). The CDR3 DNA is TGTGCCAGCAGTCCGAGGGGGGTTGCGAACACCGGGGAGCTGTTTTTT. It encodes CASSPRGVANTGELFF. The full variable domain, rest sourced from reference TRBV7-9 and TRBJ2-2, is DTGVSQNPRHKITKRGQNVTFRCDPISEHNRLYWYRQTLGQGPEFLTYFQNEAQLEKSRLLSDRFSAERPKGSFSTLEIQRTEQGDSAMYLCASSPRGVANTGELFFGEGSRLTVL.

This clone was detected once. The CDR3 sequence is CASSSPTGTGELFF. The CDR3 DNA is TGTGCCAGCAGTTCCCCGACAGGCACCGGGGAGCTGTTTTTT. This rearrangement joins TRBV28 to TRBJ2-2; possibly TRBD1 for D (6 bases). From germline, CDR1 is MDHEN and CDR2 SYDVKM. V lost 4 bases and J 4 bases, leaving 10 bases between the germline ends. The CDR3 totals 14 residues.

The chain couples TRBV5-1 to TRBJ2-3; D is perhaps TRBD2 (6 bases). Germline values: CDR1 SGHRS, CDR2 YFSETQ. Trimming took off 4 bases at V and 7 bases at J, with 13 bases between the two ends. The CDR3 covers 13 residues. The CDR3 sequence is CASSLAEGNTQYF. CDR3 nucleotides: TGCGCCAGCAGCCTTGCGGAGGGGAATACGCAGTATTTT.

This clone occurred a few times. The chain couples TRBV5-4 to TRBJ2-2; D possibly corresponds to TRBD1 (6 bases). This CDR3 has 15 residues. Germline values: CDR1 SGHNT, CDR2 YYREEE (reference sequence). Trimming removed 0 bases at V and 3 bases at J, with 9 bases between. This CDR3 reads CASSLVGQYTGELFF. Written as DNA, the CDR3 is TGTGCCAGCAGCTTGGTCGGACAGTACACCGGGGAGCTGTTTTTT.

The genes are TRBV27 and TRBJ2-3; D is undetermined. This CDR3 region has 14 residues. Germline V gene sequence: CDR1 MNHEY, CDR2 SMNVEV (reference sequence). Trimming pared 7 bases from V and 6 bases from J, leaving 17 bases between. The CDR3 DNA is TGTGCCAGCAAATTAAGTCCCCCGGGCGATACGCAGTATTTT. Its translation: CASKLSPPGDTQYF.

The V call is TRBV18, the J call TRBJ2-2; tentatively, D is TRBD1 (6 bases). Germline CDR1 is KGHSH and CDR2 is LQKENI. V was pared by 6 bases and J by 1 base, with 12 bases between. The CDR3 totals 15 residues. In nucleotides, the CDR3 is TGTGCCAGCTCCCGACAGGATCAGAACACCGGGGAGCTGTTTTTT. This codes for CASSRQDQNTGELFF.

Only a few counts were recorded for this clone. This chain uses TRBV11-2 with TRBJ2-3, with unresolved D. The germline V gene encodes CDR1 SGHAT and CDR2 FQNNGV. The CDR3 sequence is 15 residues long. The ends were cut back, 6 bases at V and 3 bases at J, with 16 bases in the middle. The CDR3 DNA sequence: TGTGCCAGCAGGAAGAGTCGGCTTAAGACAGATACGCAGTATTTT. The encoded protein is CASRKSRLKTDTQYF.

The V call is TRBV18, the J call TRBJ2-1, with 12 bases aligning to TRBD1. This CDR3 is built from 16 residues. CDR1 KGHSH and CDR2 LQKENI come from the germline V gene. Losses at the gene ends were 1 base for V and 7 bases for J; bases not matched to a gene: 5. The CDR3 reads CASSPLGQGARNEQFF. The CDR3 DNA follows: TGTGCCAGCTCACCACTGGGACAGGGGGCGCGGAATGAGCAGTTCTTC.

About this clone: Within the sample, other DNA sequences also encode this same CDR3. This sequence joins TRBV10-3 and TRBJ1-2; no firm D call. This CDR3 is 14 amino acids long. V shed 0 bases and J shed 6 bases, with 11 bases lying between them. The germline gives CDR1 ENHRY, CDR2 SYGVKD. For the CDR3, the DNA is TGTGCCATCAGTGAGTCAAGTCGGGGAGATGGCTACACCTTC. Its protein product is CAISESSRGDGYTF.